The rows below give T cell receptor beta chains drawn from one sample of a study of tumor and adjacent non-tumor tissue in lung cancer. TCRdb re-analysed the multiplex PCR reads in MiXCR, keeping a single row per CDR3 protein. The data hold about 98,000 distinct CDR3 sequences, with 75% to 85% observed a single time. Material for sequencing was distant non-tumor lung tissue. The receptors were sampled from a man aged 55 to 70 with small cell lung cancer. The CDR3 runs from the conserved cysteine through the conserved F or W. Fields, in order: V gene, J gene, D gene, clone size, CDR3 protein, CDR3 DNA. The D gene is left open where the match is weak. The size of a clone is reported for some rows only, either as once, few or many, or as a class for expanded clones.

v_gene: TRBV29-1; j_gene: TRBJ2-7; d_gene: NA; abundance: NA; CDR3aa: CSVEGGQAYEQYF; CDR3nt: TGCAGCGTTGAAGGAGGGCAGGCCTATGAACAGTACTTC
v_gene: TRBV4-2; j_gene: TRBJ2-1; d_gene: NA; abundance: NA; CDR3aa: CASNQVSGNDEQFF; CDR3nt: TGTGCCAGCAACCAAGTATCAGGGAACGATGAGCAGTTCTTC
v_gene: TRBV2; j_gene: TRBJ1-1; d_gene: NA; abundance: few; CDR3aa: CASSEGARAFF; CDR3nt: TGTGCCAGCAGTGAAGGGGCGAGGGCTTTCTTT
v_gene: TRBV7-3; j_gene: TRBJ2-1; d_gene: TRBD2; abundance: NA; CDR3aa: CASSPGAGVMEQFF; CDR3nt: TGTGCCAGCAGCCCAGGAGCGGGGGTGATGGAGCAGTTCTTC
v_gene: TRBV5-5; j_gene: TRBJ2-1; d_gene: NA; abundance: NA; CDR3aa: CASNLRITYNEQFF; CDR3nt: TGTGCCAGCAACTTAAGGATTACCTACAATGAGCAGTTCTTC
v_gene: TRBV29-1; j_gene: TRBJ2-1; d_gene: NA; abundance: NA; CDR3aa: CCVASANGQFF; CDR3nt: TGCTGCGTCGCTAGCGCGAATGGGCAGTTCTTC
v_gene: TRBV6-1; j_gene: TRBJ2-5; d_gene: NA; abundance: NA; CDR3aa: CASTNSNPGLRDVETQCF; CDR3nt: TGCGCCAGCACCAACTCGAACCCGGGACTCCGAGATGTGGAGACCCAGTGCTTC
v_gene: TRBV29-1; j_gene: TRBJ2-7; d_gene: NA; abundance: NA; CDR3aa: CSIEGGAGREQYF; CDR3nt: TGCAGCATTGAGGGTGGGGCAGGGCGGGAGCAGTACTTC
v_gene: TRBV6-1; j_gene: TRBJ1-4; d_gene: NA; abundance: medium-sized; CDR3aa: CASSVNRDGSNEKLFF; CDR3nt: TGTGCCAGCAGTGTAAATCGGGACGGGAGTAATGAAAAACTGTTTTTT
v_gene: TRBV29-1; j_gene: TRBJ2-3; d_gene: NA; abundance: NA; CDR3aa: CSVEDRCRVLFDTQYF; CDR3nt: TGCAGCGTTGAGGATCGGTGCAGGGTTCTTTTTGATACGCAGTATTTT
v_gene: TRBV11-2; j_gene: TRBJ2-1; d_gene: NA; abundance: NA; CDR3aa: CASSLVTAQSSYNEESF; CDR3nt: TGTGCCAGCAGCTTAGTGACAGCCCAGAGCTCATACAATGAGGAGTCCTTC
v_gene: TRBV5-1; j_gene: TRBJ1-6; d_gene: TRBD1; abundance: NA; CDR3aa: CASSLASGGGISPLHF; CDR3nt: TGCGCCAGCAGCTTGGCTTCAGGGGGTGGTATTTCACCCCTCCACTTT
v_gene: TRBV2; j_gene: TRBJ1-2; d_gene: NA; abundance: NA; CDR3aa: CASSANSASHGYTF; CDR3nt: TGTGCCAGCAGTGCTAACAGCGCGTCCCATGGGTACACCTTC
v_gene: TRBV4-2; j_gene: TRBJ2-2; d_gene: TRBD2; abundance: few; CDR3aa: CASKLADDGGELFF; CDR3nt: TGTGCCAGCAAACTAGCGGATGATGGCGGGGAGCTGTTTTTT
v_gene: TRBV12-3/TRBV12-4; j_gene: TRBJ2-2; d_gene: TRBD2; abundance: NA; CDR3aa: CASSFWRGSNTRELFF; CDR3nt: TGTGCCAGCAGTTTTTGGCGGGGGTCGAACACCCGGGAGTTGTTTTTT
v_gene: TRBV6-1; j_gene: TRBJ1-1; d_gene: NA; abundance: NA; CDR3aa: CASSTWDGALF; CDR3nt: TGTGCCAGCAGTACCTGGGATGGAGCTTTATTT
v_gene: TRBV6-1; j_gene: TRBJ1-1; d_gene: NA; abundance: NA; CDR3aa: CASSLGTLITEAFF; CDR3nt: TGTGCAAGCAGTCTCGGGACATTGATCACTGAAGCTTTCTTT
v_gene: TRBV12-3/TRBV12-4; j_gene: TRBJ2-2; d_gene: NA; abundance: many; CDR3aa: CASSLDFANTGELFF; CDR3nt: TGTGCCAGCAGCTTGGACTTCGCGAACACCGGGGAGCTGTTTTTT
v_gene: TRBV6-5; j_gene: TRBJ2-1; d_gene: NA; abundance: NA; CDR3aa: CASNSGGSYSEQFF; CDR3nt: TGTGCCAGCAATTCGGGGGGCTCCTACAGTGAGCAGTTCTTC
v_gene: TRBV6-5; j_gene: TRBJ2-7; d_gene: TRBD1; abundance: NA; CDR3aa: CASSTRDSHSYEQYF; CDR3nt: TGTGCCAGCAGTACCCGGGACAGCCACTCCTACGAGCAATACTTC
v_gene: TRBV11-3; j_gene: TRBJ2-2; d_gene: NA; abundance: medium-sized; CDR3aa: CASSLHGRADGTGELFF; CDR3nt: TGTGCCAGCAGCTTACATGGTAGAGCCGACGGGACCGGGGAGCTGTTTTTT
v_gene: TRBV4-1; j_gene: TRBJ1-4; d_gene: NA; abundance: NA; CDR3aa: CASNQTLYRNEKVFF; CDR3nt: TGCGCCAGCAACCAAACCCTATACCGGAATGAAAAAGTGTTTTTT
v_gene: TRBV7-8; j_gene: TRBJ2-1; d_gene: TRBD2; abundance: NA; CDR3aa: CACSFLAGGSNEQFF; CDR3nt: TGTGCCTGCAGCTTCCTAGCGGGAGGGTCAAATGAGCAGTTCTTC
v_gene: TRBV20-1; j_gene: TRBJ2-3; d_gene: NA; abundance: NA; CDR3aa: CSARGIKGTDTQYF; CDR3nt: TGCAGTGCTAGAGGCATTAAGGGCACAGATACGCAGTATTTT
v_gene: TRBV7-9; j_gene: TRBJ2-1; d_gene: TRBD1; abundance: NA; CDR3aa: CASNLIPRQGADNEQFF; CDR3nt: TGTGCCAGCAATCTTATTCCGCGACAGGGGGCCGACAATGAGCAGTTCTTC
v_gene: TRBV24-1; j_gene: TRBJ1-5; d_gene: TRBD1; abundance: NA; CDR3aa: CATSARDSNQPQHF; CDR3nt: TGTGCCACCAGTGCAAGGGACAGTAATCAGCCCCAGCATTTT
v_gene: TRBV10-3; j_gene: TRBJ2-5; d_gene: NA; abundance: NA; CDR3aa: CAISEWQPDTQYF; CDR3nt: TGTGCCATCAGTGAGTGGCAGCCAGATACCCAATACTTC
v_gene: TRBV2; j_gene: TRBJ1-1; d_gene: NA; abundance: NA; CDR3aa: CASIWVSNTEAFF; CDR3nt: TGTGCCAGCATCTGGGTCTCGAACACTGAAGCTTTCTTT
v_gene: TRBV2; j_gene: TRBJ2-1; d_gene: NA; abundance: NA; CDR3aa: CARSGEQGREQFF; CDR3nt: TGTGCCCGCAGTGGGGAGCAGGGGCGTGAGCAGTTCTTC
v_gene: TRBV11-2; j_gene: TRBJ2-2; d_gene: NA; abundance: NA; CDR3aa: CAGNLELAGELFF; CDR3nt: TGTGCCGGCAACTTAGAGTTGGCCGGGGAACTGTTTTTT
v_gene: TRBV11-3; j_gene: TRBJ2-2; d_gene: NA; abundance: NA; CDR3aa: CASSLQVSNIGELFF; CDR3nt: TGTGCCAGCAGCTTACAGGTTTCGAACATTGGGGAGCTGTTTTTT
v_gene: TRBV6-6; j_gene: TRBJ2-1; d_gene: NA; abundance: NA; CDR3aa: CASSLLPGEGYEQFF; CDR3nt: TGTGCCAGTAGCTTACTACCGGGAGAAGGATATGAGCAATTCTTC
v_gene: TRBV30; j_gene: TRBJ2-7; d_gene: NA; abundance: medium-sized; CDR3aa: CAWSPVGHEQYF; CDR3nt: TGTGCCTGGAGTCCTGTGGGGCACGAGCAGTACTTC
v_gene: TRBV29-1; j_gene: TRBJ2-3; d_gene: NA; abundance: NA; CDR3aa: CSVAQTSHSDTHYF; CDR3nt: TGCAGCGTTGCCCAGACTAGTCACTCAGATACGCATTATTTT
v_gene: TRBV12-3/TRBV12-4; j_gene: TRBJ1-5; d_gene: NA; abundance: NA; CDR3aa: CASSRVDQLQHF; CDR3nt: TGTGCCAGCAGTAGGGTGGATCAGCTCCAGCATTTT
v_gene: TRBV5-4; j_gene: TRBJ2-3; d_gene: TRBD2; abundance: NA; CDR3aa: CASTGRTSGSRDTQYF; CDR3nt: TGTGCCAGCACTGGAAGGACTAGCGGGAGCAGAGATACGCAGTATTTT
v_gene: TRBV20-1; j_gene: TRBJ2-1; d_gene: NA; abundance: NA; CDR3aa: CGDLVGGPFEQFF; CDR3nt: TGCGGGGATCTAGTTGGAGGGCCGTTCGAGCAGTTCTTC
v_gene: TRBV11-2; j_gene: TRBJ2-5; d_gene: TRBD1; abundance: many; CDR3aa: CASSFTTGTKVTQYF; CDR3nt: TGTGCCAGCAGCTTTACGACAGGGACAAAGGTGACCCAGTACTTC
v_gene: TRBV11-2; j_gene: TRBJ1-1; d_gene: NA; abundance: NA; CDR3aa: CASSLGPGENTETFF; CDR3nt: TGTGCCAGCAGCTTAGGCCCCGGGGAGAACACTGAAACTTTCTTC
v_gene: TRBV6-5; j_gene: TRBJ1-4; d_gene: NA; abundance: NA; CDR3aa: CASTNKNSATNEKQFF; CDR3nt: TGTGCCAGTACCAACAAGAATTCAGCAACTAATGAAAAACAGTTTTTT
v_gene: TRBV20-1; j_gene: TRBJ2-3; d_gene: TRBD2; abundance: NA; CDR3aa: CSAKVPGLAGGTTSTDTQYF; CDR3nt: TGCAGTGCTAAAGTCCCGGGACTAGCGGGAGGAACTACCAGCACGGATACGCAGTATTTT
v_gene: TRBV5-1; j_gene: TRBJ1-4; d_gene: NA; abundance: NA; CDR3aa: CASNLWGNPNEKLFF; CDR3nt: TGCGCCAGCAACTTGTGGGGGAACCCTAATGAAAAACTGTTTTTT
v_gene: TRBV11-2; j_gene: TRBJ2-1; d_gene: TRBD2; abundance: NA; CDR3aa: CPSRLGVAGGYFYNEQFF; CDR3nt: TGTCCCAGCAGATTAGGAGTAGCGGGAGGCTACTTCTACAATGAGCAGTTCTTC
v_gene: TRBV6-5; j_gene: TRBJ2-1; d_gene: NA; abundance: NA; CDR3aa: CASSYIRWGGPNEQFF; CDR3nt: TGTGCCAGCAGTTACATACGATGGGGCGGTCCAAATGAGCAGTTCTTC
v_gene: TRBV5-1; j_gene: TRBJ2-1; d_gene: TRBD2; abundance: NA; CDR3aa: CASSLESSGRNEQLF; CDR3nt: TGCGCCAGCAGCTTGGAATCTAGCGGGAGGAATGAGCAGCTCTTC
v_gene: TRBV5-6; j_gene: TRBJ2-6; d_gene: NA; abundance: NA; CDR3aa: CASSSDTSGANIPTF; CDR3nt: TGTGCCAGCAGCTCAGACACCTCTGGGGCCAACATCCCGACTTTC
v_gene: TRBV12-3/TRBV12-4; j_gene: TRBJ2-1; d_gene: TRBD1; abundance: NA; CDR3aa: CVSSLGTAKQNEQLF; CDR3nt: TGTGTCAGCAGCCTCGGGACAGCCAAACAAAATGAGCAGCTCTTC